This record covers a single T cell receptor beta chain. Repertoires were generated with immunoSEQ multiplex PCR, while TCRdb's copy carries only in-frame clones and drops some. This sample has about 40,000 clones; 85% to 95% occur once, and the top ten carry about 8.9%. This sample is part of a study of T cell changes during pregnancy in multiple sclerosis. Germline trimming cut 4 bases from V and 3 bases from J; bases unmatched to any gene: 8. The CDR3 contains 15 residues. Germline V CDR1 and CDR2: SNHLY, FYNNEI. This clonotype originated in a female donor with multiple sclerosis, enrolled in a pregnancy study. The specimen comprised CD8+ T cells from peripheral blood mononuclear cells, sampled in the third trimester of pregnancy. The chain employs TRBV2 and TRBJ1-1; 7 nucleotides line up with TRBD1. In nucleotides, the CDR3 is TGTGCCAGCAGTGGAGAGGGGGCTCGGCACACTGAAGCTTTCTTT. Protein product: CASSGEGARHTEAFF.